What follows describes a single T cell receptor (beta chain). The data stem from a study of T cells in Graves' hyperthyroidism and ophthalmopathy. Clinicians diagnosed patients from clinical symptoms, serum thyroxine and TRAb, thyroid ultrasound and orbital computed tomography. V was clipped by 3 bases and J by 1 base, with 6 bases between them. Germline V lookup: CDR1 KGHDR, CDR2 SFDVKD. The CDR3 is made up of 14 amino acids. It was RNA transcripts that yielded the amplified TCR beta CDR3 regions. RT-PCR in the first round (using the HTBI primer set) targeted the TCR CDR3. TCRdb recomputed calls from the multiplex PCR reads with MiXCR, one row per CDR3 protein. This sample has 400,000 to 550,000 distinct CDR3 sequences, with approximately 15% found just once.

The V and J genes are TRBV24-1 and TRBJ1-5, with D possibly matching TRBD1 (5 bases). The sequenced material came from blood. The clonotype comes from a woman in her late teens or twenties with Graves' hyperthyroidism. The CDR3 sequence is CATSDGGSNQPQHF. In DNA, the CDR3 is TGTGCCACCAGTGATGGGGGGAGCAATCAGCCCCAGCATTTT.